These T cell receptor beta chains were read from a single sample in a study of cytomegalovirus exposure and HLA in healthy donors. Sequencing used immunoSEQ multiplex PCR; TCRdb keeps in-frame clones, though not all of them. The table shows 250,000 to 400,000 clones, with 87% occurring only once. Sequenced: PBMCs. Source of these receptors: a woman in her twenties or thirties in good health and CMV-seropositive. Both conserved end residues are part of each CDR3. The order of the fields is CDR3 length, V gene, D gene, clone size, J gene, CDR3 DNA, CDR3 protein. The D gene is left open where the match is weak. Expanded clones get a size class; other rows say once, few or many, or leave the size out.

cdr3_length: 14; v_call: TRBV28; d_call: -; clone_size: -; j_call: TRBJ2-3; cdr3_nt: TGTGCCAGCAGTCCGGGGCCTATTCGAGATACGCAGTATTTT; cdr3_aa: CASSPGPIRDTQYF
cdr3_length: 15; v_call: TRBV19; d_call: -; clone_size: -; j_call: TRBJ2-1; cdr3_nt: TGTGCCAGTAGTATGGGTCAGGGTGTCTACAATGAGCAGTTCTTC; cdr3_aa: CASSMGQGVYNEQFF
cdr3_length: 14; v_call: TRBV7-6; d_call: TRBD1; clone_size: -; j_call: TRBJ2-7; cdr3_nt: TGTGCCAGCAGCCCGGGACAGGGGACGAACGAGCAGTACTTC; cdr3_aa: CASSPGQGTNEQYF
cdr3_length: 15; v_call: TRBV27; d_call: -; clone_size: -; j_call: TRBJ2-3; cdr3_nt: TGTGCCAGCAGTTTATTTGCACCTAGCACAGATACGCAGTATTTT; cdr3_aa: CASSLFAPSTDTQYF
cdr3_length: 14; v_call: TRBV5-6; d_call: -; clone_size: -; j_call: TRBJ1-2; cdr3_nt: TGTGCCAGCAGCTTGCGGACGGGGGGCTATGGCTACACCTTC; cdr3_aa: CASSLRTGGYGYTF
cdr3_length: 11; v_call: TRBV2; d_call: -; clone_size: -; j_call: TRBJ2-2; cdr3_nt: TGTGCCAGCAGGGAGATCGGGGAGCTGTTTTTT; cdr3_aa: CASREIGELFF
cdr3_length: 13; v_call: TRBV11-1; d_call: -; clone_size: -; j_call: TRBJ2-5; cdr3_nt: TGTGCCAGCAGCCCCCGGGATCAAGAGACCCAGTACTTC; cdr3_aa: CASSPRDQETQYF
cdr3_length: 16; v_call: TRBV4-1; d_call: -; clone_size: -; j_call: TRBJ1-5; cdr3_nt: TGCGCCAGCAGCCTCCGGGAGGGTCCACCAAATCAGCCCCAGCATTTT; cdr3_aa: CASSLREGPPNQPQHF
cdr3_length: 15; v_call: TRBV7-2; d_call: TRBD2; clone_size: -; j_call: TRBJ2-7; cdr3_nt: TGTGCCAGCAGCTTAGTGCTAGCGGGAAATTACGAGCAGTACTTC; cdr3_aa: CASSLVLAGNYEQYF
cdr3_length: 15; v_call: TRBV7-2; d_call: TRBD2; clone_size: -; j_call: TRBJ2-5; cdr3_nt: TGTGCCAGCAGGCGACTAGCGGGGGGGCCTGAGACCCAGTACTTC; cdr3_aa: CASRRLAGGPETQYF
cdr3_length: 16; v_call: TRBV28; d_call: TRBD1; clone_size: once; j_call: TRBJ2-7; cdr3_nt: TGTGCCAGCAGCCCATCTGGGACAGGACTCTCCTACGAGCAGTACTTC; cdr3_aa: CASSPSGTGLSYEQYF
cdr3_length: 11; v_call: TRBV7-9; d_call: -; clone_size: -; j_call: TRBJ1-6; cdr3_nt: TGTGCCAGCAGGGGGGGGGTTTCCCTCCACTTT; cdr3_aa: CASRGGVSLHF
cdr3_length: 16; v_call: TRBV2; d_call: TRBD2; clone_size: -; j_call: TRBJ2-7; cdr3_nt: TGTGCCAGCAGGGGACTAGCGGGGGCCGCTACCTACGAGCAGTACTTC; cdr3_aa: CASRGLAGAATYEQYF
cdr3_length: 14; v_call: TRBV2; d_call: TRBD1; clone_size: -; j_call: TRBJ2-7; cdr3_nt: TGTGCCAGTTCCCCGGACAGGGGTCAAGGCGAGCAGTACTTC; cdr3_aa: CASSPDRGQGEQYF
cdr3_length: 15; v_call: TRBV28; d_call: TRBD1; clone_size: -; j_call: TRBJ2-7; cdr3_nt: TGTGCCAGCAGTTTACCACAGGGGGCCCCCTACGAGCAGTACTTC; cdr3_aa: CASSLPQGAPYEQYF
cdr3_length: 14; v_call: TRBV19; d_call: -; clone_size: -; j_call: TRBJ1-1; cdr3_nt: TGTGCCAGTAGTATAGGGCAGATGAACACTGAAGCTTTCTTT; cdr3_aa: CASSIGQMNTEAFF
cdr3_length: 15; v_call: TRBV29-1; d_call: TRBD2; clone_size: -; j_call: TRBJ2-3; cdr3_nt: TGCAGCGTTAATCCTAGCGGGCGATACACAGATACGCAGTATTTT; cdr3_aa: CSVNPSGRYTDTQYF
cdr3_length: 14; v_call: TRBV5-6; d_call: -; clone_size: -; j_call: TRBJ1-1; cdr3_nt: TGTGCCAGCAGCGGGCGGGGGGGAGAGACTGAAGCTTTCTTT; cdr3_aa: CASSGRGGETEAFF
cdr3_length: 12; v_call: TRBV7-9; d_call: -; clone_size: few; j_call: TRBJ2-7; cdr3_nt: TGTGCCAGCAGCCCCTCGATCTACGAGCAGTACTTC; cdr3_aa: CASSPSIYEQYF
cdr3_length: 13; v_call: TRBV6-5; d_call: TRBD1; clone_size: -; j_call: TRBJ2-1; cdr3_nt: TGTGCCAGCAGTTACAACAGGGGCAATGAGCAGTTCTTC; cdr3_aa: CASSYNRGNEQFF
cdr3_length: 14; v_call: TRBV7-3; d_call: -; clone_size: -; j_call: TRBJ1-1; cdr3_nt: TGTGCCAGCAGCTTAAACAGGGAGAACACTGAAGCTTTCTTT; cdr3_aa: CASSLNRENTEAFF
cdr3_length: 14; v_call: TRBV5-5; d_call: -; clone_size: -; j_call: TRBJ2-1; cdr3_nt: TGTGCCAGCAGCTTGGGGACGGCCTACAATGAGCAGTTCTTC; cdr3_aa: CASSLGTAYNEQFF
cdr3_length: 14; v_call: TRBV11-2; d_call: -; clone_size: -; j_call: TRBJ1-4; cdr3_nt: TGTGCCAGCAGCACGGGCCCGGCGATGAAAAAACTGTTTTTT; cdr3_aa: CASSTGPAMKKLFF
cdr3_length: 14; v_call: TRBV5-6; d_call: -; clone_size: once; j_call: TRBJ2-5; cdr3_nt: TGTGCCAGCAGCTTGGGACTTGGCCAAGAGACCCAGTACTTC; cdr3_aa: CASSLGLGQETQYF
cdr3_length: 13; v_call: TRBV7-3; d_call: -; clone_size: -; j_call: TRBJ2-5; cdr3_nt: TGTGCCAGCAGCTTCTCCATGGAAGAGACCCAGTACTTC; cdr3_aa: CASSFSMEETQYF
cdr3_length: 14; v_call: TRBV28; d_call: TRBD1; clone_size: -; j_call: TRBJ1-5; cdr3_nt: TGTGCCAGCAGTTTCAGGGGGGTTGGACAGCCCCAGCATTTT; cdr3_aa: CASSFRGVGQPQHF